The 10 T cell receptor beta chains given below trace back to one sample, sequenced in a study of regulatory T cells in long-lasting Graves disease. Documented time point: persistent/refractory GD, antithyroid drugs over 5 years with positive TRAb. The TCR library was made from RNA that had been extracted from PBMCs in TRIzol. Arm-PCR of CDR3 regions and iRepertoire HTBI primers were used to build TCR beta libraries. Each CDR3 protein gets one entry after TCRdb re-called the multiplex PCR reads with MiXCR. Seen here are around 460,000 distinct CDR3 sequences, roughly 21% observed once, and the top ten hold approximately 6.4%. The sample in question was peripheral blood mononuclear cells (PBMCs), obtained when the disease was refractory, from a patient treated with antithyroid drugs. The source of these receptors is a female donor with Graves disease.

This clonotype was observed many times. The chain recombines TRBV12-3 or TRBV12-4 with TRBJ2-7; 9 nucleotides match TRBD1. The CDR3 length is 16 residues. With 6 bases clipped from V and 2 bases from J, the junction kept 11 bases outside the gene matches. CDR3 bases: TGTGCCAGCAGCCTAGCCGCCGGGACAGGGACCTACGAGCAGTACTTC. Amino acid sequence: CASSLAAGTGTYEQYF.

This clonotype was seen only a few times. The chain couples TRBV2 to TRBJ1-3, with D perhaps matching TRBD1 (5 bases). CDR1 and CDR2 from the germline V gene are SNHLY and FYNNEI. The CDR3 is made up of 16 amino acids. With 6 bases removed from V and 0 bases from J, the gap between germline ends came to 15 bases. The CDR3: CASSPRGASSGNTIYF. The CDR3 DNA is TGTGCCAGCAGCCCAAGGGGAGCGAGCTCTGGAAACACCATATATTTT.

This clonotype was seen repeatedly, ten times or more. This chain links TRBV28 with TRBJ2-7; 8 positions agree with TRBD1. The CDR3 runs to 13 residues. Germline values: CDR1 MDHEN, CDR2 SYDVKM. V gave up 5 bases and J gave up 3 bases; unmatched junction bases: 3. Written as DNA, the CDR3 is TGTGCCAGCAGTACCGGACAGGGCTACGAGCAGTACTTC. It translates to CASSTGQGYEQYF. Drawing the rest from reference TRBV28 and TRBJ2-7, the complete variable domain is DVKVTQSSRYLVKRTGEKVFLECVQDMDHENMFWYRQDPGLGLRLIYFSYDVKMKEKGDIPEGYSVSREKKERFSLILESASTNQTSMYLCASSTGQGYEQYFGPGTRLTVT.

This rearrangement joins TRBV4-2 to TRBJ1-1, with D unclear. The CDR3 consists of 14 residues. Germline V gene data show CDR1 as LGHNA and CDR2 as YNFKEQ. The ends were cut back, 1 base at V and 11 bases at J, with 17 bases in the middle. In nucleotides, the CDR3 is TGTGCCAGCAGCCAAGGCATCGGTTCGGTCTCGGCTTTCTTT. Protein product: CASSQGIGSVSAFF.

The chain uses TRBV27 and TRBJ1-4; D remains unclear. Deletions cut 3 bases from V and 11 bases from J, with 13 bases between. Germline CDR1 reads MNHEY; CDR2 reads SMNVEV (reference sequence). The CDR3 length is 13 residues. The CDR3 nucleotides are TGTGCCAGCAGTTTGACGACCTCGCGGAAACTGTTTTTT. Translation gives CASSLTTSRKLFF.

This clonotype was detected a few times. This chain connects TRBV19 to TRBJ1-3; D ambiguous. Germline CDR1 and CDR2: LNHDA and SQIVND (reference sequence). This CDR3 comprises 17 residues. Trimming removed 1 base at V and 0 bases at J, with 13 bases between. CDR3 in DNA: TGTGCCAGTAGTATAGGCGCCTCACTATCCTCTGGAAACACCATATATTTT. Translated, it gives CASSIGASLSSGNTIYF.

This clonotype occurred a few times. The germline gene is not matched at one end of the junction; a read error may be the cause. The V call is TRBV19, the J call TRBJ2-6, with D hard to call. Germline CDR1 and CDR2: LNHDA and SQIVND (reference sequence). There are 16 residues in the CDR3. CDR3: CASRDLPGSRANVLTF. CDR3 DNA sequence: TGTGCCAGTAGAGATTTGCCCGGCTCTCGGGCCAACGTCCTGACTTTC. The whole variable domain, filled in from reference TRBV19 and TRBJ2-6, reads DGGITQSPKYLFRKEGQNVTLSCEQNLNHDAMYWYRQDPGQGLRLIYYSQIVNDFQKGDIAEGYSVSREKKESFPLTVTSAQKNPTAFYLCASRDLPGSRANVLTFGAGSRLTVL.

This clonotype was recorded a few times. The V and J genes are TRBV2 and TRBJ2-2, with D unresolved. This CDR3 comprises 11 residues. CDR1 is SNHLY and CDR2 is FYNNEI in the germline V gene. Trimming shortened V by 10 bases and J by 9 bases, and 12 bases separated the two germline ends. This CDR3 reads CATSFVRELFF. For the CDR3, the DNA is TGTGCCACCTCCTTCGTAAGGGAGCTGTTTTTT.

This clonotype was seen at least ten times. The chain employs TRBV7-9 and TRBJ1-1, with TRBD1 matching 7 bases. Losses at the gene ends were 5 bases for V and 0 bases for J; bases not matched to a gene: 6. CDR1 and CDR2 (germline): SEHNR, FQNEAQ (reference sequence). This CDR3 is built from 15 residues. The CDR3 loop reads CASSPRTGMNTEAFF. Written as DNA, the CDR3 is TGTGCCAGCAGCCCTCGGACAGGTATGAACACTGAAGCTTTCTTT. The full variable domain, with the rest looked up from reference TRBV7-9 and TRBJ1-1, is DTGVSQNPRHKITKRGQNVTFRCDPISEHNRLYWYRQTLGQGPEFLTYFQNEAQLEKSRLLSDRFSAERPKGSFSTLEIQRTEQGDSAMYLCASSPRTGMNTEAFFGQGTRLTVV.

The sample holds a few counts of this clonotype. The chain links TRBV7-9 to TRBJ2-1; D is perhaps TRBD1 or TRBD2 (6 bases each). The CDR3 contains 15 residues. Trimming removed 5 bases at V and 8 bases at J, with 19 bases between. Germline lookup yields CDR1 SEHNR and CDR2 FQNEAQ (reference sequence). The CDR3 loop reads CASSRLGGRMDEQFF. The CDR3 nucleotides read TGTGCCAGCAGCCGTTTGGGGGGCAGGATGGATGAGCAGTTCTTC.